The T cell receptor beta chain under discussion was sequenced for a study of beta chain features in type 1 diabetes. With regard to this clone: Its target is not known.

This CDR3 comprises 11 residues. Germline V lookup: CDR1 SGHTS, CDR2 YDEGEE. V lost 2 bases to trimming and J lost 6 bases, with 3 bases between them. Investigators reverse transcribed all isolated RNA, so they sequenced expressed TCRB transcripts. Method: immunoSEQ multiplex PCR; TCRdb's copy keeps in-frame clones and lacks some. The profile shows fewer than 300,000 clones, roughly 11% of them singletons. Study findings and constraints: TCRB CDR3 length was moderately but significantly reduced in all four CD4+ subsets of Type 1 diabetes patients.

This sequence was found in a man in his thirties or forties with type 1 diabetes. This chain joins TRBV5-8 and TRBJ2-1, with unresolved D. The material sequenced was naive CD4+ T cells from blood. DNA of the CDR3: TGTGCCAGCAGCTTCATCAATGAGCAGTTCTTC. Protein sequence: CASSFINEQFF. The variable domain in full, completed from reference TRBV5-8 and TRBJ2-1, reads EAGVTQSPTHLIKTRGQQATLRCSPISGHTSVYWYQQALGLGLQFLLWYDEGEERNRGNFPPRFSGRQFPNYSSELNVNALELEDSALYLCASSFINEQFFGPGTRLTVL.